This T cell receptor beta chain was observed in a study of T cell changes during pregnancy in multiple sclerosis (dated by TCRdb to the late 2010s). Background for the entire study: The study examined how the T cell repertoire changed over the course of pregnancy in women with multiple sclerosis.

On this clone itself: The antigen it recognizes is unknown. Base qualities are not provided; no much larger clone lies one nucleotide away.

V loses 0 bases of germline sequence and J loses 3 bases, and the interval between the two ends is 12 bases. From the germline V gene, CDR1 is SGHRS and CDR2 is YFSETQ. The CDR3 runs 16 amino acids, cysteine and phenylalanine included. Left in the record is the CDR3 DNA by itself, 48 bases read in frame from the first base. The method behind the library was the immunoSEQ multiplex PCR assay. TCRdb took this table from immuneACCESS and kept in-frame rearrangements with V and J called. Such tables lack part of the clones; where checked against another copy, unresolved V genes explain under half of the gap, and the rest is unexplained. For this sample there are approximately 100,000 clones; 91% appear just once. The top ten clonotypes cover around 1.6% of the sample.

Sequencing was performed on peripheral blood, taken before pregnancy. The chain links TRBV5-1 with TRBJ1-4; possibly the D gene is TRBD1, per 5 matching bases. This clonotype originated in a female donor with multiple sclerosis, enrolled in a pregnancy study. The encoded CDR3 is CASSLGAGGSNEKLFF. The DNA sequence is TGCGCCAGCAGCTTGGGCGCGGGGGGGTCTAATGAAAAACTGTTTTTT.